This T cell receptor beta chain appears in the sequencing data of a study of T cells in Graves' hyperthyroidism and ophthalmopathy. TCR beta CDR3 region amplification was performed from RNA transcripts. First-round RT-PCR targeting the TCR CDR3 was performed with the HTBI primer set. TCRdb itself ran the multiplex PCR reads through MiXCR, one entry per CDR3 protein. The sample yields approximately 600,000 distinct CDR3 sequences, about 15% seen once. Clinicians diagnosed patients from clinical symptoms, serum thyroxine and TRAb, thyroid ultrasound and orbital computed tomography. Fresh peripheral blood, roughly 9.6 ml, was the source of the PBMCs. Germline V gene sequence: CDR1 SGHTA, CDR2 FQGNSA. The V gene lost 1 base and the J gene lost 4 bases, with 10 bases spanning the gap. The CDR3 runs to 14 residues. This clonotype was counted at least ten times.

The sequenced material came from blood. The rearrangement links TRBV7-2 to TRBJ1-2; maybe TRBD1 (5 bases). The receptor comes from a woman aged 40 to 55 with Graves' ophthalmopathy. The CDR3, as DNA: TGTGCCAGCAGCTTAGACGGGACCTTCTATGGCTACACCTTC. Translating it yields CASSLDGTFYGYTF.